This T cell receptor (beta chain) is from a study of blood T cell repertoires in COVID-19. Study-level information: Material from acute and convalescent COVID-19 was sourced from the United States, Italy and Spain.

In the source study's methods: Amplification with reference gene primers provided the estimates of nucleated cell counts. The data were produced by immunoSEQ multiplex PCR, yet TCRdb's version contains in-frame clones alone and is incomplete. V and J calls and clone size are as listed in that table; D and trimming were resolved from the DNA. This sample has 140,000 to 150,000 clones, with 88% found just once. Participants, about 18 to 100 years old, spanned 24 US areas. Membership in each cohort depended on participant-reported clinical history. The CDR3 runs to 16 residues. The ends lost 0 bases at V and 1 base at J; junction bases unmatched: 7. Germline V CDR1 and CDR2: SGHRS, YFSETQ. This clone was counted only a few times.

The chain joins TRBV5-1 to TRBJ2-7; the match to TRBD2 covers 7 bases. This receptor was taken from a woman in her twenties or thirties with acute COVID-19. Sequencing was done on a sample of PBMCs or T cells enriched from blood (not recorded which). CDR3 DNA sequence: TGCGCCAGCAGCTTGGCCCTGGCGGGAGCTTCCTACGAGCAGTACTTC. Protein product: CASSLALAGASYEQYF.